These T cell receptor beta chains were read from a single sample in a study of cytomegalovirus exposure and HLA in healthy donors. Profiled with immunoSEQ multiplex PCR; TCRdb holds only in-frame clones, not every one. The sample lists about 110,000 clones; roughly 73% were seen once. Sequenced material: PBMCs. The origin of the receptors is a man aged 35 to 55 in good health and CMV-seronegative. Both conserved end residues are part of each CDR3. Each record gives: J gene, clone size, V gene, D gene, CDR3 protein, CDR3 DNA. D genes are given only for firm matches. Only part of the rows carry a size: once, few, many, or a class if the clone is expanded.

J: TRBJ1-1; size: .; V: TRBV2; D: TRBD1; CDR3: CASSDRGNTEAFF; DNA: TGTGCCAGCAGCGACAGGGGGAACACTGAAGCTTTCTTT
J: TRBJ2-5; size: .; V: TRBV10-3; D: TRBD1; CDR3: CAISEGDREETQYF; DNA: TGTGCCATCAGTGAAGGGGACAGGGAAGAGACCCAGTACTTC
J: TRBJ1-5; size: .; V: TRBV6-1; D: .; CDR3: CASSESRSNQPQHF; DNA: TGTGCCAGCAGTGAAAGCCGTAGCAATCAGCCCCAGCATTTT
J: TRBJ2-2; size: .; V: TRBV7-6; D: TRBD2; CDR3: CASSFPEGRDTGELFF; DNA: TGTGCCAGCAGCTTCCCCGAAGGGAGGGACACCGGGGAGCTGTTTTTT
J: TRBJ2-2; size: once; V: TRBV7-8; D: TRBD2; CDR3: CASSPIGGGGTGELFF; DNA: TGTGCCAGCAGCCCAATCGGGGGGGGAGGCACCGGGGAGCTGTTTTTT
J: TRBJ2-2; size: .; V: TRBV9; D: TRBD2; CDR3: CASSPPPGGPGELFF; DNA: TGTGCCAGCAGCCCCCCCCCGGGGGGGCCCGGGGAGCTGTTTTTT
J: TRBJ1-1; size: .; V: TRBV25-1; D: .; CDR3: CASSTQVNTEAFF; DNA: TGTGCCAGCTCCACCCAGGTGAACACTGAAGCTTTCTTT
J: TRBJ1-2; size: .; V: TRBV6-1; D: TRBD1; CDR3: CASSDPNKDRGWGYTF; DNA: TGTGCCAGCAGTGACCCTAACAAGGACAGGGGTTGGGGCTACACCTTC
J: TRBJ1-1; size: .; V: TRBV18; D: .; CDR3: CASSPRWTFEGTNTEAFF; DNA: TGTGCCAGCTCACCACGGTGGACCTTTGAGGGTACGAACACTGAAGCTTTCTTT
J: TRBJ1-5; size: .; V: TRBV18; D: TRBD1; CDR3: CASSKQGADNQPQHF; DNA: TGTGCCAGCTCCAAACAGGGGGCGGACAATCAGCCCCAGCATTTT
J: TRBJ2-5; size: .; V: TRBV5-6; D: TRBD1; CDR3: CASNLRQGKETQYF; DNA: TGTGCCAGCAACTTAAGACAGGGCAAGGAGACCCAGTACTTC
J: TRBJ1-4; size: .; V: TRBV18; D: TRBD1; CDR3: CASSLSTGGYLTTNEKLFF; DNA: TGTGCCAGCTCACTTTCAACAGGGGGTTACCTTACAACTAATGAAAAACTGTTTTTT
J: TRBJ2-1; size: once; V: TRBV9; D: TRBD2; CDR3: CASSGGLAGTNEQFF; DNA: TGTGCCAGCAGCGGGGGACTAGCGGGGACCAATGAGCAGTTCTTC
J: TRBJ1-4; size: .; V: TRBV7-9; D: .; CDR3: CASSPPGEETETNEKLFF; DNA: TGTGCCAGCAGCCCTCCGGGAGAAGAAACGGAAACTAATGAAAAACTGTTTTTT
J: TRBJ2-5; size: .; V: TRBV6-1; D: .; CDR3: CASSGPAPKETQYF; DNA: TGTGCCAGCAGTGGGCCCGCACCAAAAGAGACCCAGTACTTC
J: TRBJ1-4; size: .; V: TRBV19; D: TRBD1; CDR3: CAVEDRVDEKLFF; DNA: TGTGCCGTCGAGGACAGGGTAGACGAAAAACTGTTTTTT
J: TRBJ1-2; size: .; V: TRBV2; D: TRBD1; CDR3: CASSGRDRGGYTF; DNA: TGTGCCAGCAGTGGCCGGGACAGGGGAGGCTACACCTTC
J: TRBJ2-7; size: .; V: TRBV6-1; D: .; CDR3: CASLATGSFYEQYF; DNA: TGTGCCAGCCTAGCGACAGGGTCTTTCTACGAGCAGTACTTC
J: TRBJ1-6; size: .; V: TRBV5-4; D: .; CDR3: CASSPENSPLHF; DNA: TGTGCCAGCAGCCCCGAGAATTCACCCCTCCACTTT
J: TRBJ1-5; size: .; V: TRBV7-2; D: TRBD1; CDR3: CASSLSGGTNQPQHF; DNA: TGTGCCAGCAGCTTATCAGGGGGCACCAATCAGCCCCAGCATTTT
J: TRBJ1-5; size: .; V: TRBV2; D: .; CDR3: CASSLTASNQPQHF; DNA: TGTGCCAGCAGCCTGACAGCTAGCAATCAGCCCCAGCATTTT
J: TRBJ2-2; size: .; V: TRBV5-1; D: TRBD2; CDR3: CASSRTSGGAGGELFF; DNA: TGCGCCAGCAGCCGGACTAGCGGGGGGGCCGGCGGGGAGCTGTTTTTT
J: TRBJ2-7; size: .; V: TRBV6-6; D: .; CDR3: CASSYTSYEQYF; DNA: TGTGCCAGCAGTTACACATCCTACGAGCAGTACTTC
J: TRBJ1-2; size: .; V: TRBV19; D: .; CDR3: CASSIQGISYGYTF; DNA: TGTGCCAGTAGTATTCAGGGAATCTCCTATGGCTACACCTTC
J: TRBJ1-3; size: .; V: TRBV5-1; D: .; CDR3: CASSLAGTPGAGNTIYF; DNA: TGCGCCAGCAGCTTGGCCGGGACACCAGGGGCTGGAAACACCATATATTTT
J: TRBJ2-3; size: .; V: TRBV21-1; D: .; CDR3: CASSKVLDTQYF; DNA: TGTGCCAGCAGCAAAGTCCTCGATACGCAGTATTTT
J: TRBJ1-1; size: few; V: TRBV4-1; D: .; CDR3: CASNQLRDDTEAFF; DNA: TGCGCCAGCAACCAACTCAGGGATGACACTGAAGCTTTCTTT
J: TRBJ2-5; size: few; V: TRBV28; D: TRBD2; CDR3: CASSIPGGVKETQYF; DNA: TGTGCCAGCAGCATCCCCGGGGGGGTTAAGGAGACCCAGTACTTC
J: TRBJ2-4; size: once; V: TRBV29-1; D: TRBD1; CDR3: CSVEGQGLAKNIQYF; DNA: TGCAGCGTTGAGGGACAGGGATTAGCCAAAAACATTCAGTACTTC
J: TRBJ2-1; size: .; V: TRBV29-1; D: .; CDR3: CSVDHNEQFF; DNA: TGCAGCGTTGATCATAATGAGCAGTTCTTC
J: TRBJ2-2; size: .; V: TRBV5-1; D: TRBD2; CDR3: CASSPWTSGGGELFF; DNA: TGCGCCAGCAGCCCTTGGACTAGCGGGGGCGGGGAGCTGTTTTTT
J: TRBJ2-5; size: .; V: TRBV15; D: .; CDR3: CATSRGGAGQETQYF; DNA: TGTGCCACCAGCAGAGGGGGTGCGGGGCAAGAGACCCAGTACTTC
J: TRBJ2-7; size: .; V: TRBV11-3; D: TRBD1; CDR3: CASSLVPPGTGVWEQYF; DNA: TGTGCCAGCAGCTTAGTGCCACCCGGGACAGGGGTGTGGGAGCAGTACTTC
J: TRBJ1-4; size: .; V: TRBV7-9; D: .; CDR3: CASSPGRQGREKLFF; DNA: TGTGCCAGCAGCCCTGGGAGGCAGGGACGTGAAAAACTGTTTTTT
J: TRBJ1-3; size: few; V: TRBV5-5; D: TRBD1; CDR3: CASSDRGGSGNTIYF; DNA: TGTGCCAGCAGTGACAGGGGGGGGTCTGGAAACACCATATATTTT
J: TRBJ1-1; size: .; V: TRBV5-1; D: .; CDR3: CASSSGQNTEAFF; DNA: TGCGCCAGCAGTTCGGGACAGAACACTGAAGCTTTCTTT
J: TRBJ2-7; size: once; V: TRBV7-9; D: TRBD1; CDR3: CASSTPDRQTYEQYF; DNA: TGTGCCAGCAGCACTCCGGACAGGCAGACCTACGAGCAGTACTTC
J: TRBJ2-1; size: once; V: TRBV6-1; D: TRBD2; CDR3: CATHPLAGVGEQFF; DNA: TGTGCCACGCATCCCCTAGCGGGGGTTGGTGAGCAGTTCTTC
J: TRBJ2-7; size: .; V: TRBV4-2; D: .; CDR3: CASSQDLGQISYEQYF; DNA: TGTGCCAGCAGCCAAGATTTAGGACAGATCTCCTACGAGCAGTACTTC
J: TRBJ1-2; size: .; V: TRBV28; D: .; CDR3: CASWTLRGYGYTF; DNA: TGTGCCAGCTGGACTCTACGAGGGTATGGCTACACCTTC
J: TRBJ1-2; size: .; V: TRBV9; D: .; CDR3: CASSVTQGSLYGYTF; DNA: TGTGCCAGCAGCGTAACGCAGGGCAGCTTATATGGCTACACCTTC
J: TRBJ1-1; size: .; V: TRBV2; D: .; CDR3: CASSPAPGSEAFF; DNA: TGTGCCAGCAGTCCCGCCCCGGGGTCTGAAGCTTTCTTT
J: TRBJ1-1; size: few; V: TRBV5-6; D: .; CDR3: CASSWGRGSSIEHTEAFF; DNA: TGTGCCAGCAGCTGGGGGAGGGGTTCGTCCATTGAGCACACTGAAGCTTTCTTT
J: TRBJ1-3; size: .; V: TRBV9; D: .; CDR3: CASSVTPGPGNTIYF; DNA: TGTGCCAGCAGCGTTACTCCAGGTCCTGGAAACACCATATATTTT
J: TRBJ2-7; size: .; V: TRBV7-9; D: .; CDR3: CASSAVPGHKKYEQYF; DNA: TGTGCCAGCAGCGCGGTTCCGGGACATAAAAAATACGAGCAGTACTTC
J: TRBJ2-7; size: .; V: TRBV4-2; D: TRBD2; CDR3: CASSLGTSPSYEQYF; DNA: TGTGCCAGCAGCCTTGGGACTAGTCCGTCCTACGAGCAGTACTTC
J: TRBJ1-5; size: .; V: TRBV7-9; D: .; CDR3: CASSQGGSNQPQHF; DNA: TGTGCCAGCAGCCAGGGTGGAAGCAATCAGCCCCAGCATTTT
J: TRBJ2-1; size: .; V: TRBV9; D: TRBD2; CDR3: CASSRTGTTNNEQFF; DNA: TGTGCCAGCAGCAGGACCGGGACTACCAACAATGAGCAGTTCTTC
J: TRBJ2-3; size: .; V: TRBV7-6; D: TRBD2; CDR3: CASSLANSGGVRADTQYF; DNA: TGTGCCAGCAGCTTAGCGAATAGCGGGGGGGTCAGGGCAGATACGCAGTATTTT
J: TRBJ1-1; size: .; V: TRBV18; D: .; CDR3: CASSPPQGMDTEAFF; DNA: TGTGCCAGCTCACCACCTCAGGGAATGGACACTGAAGCTTTCTTT